One sample yielded the 16 T cell receptor beta chains listed below, sequenced in a study of cytomegalovirus exposure and HLA in healthy donors. In the PCR, 60 Vbeta and 13 Jbeta primers were used. Some clones are missing from TCRdb's copy, which holds only in-frame ones; the method was immunoSEQ multiplex PCR. The sample includes about 140,000 clones, around 80% seen only once; the top ten take 1.2%. Sequences were obtained from PBMCs. Receptor source: a female donor in good health and CMV-seronegative.

V usage is TRBV27 and J usage is TRBJ1-3, with D unresolved. The germline V gene encodes CDR1 MNHEY and CDR2 SMNVEV (reference sequence). Trimming cost V 2 bases and J 1 base, with 9 bases left between them. The length of the CDR3 is 15 residues. The CDR3 region has the DNA TGTGCCAGCAGTTTAGCCCGGGGATCTGGAAACACCATATATTTT. Encoded protein: CASSLARGSGNTIYF.

The CDR3 coding sequence is TGTGCCAGCAGCACCGCGCTGGGGAGTGGCTACACCTTC. Translating it yields CASSTALGSGYTF. The chain has TRBV7-6 and TRBJ1-2; D is unresolved. The length of the CDR3 is 13 residues. V lost 5 bases and J lost 7, with 14 bases in between. The germline gives CDR1 SGHVS, CDR2 FNYEAQ. The full variable domain, rest sourced from reference TRBV7-6 and TRBJ1-2, is GAGVSQSPRYKVTKRGQDVALRCDPISGHVSLYWYRQALGQGPEFLTYFNYEAQQDKSGLPNDRFSAERPEGSISTLTIQRTEQRDSAMYRCASSTALGSGYTFGSGTRLTVV.

Only a few counts were recorded for this clone. The sample carries other DNA sequences with the same CDR3. The chain employs TRBV4-2 and TRBJ2-2, with TRBD2 matching 8 bases. Germline lookup yields CDR1 LGHNA and CDR2 YNFKEQ. This CDR3 contains 15 residues. The junction had 1 base not matched to a gene; V was cut back by 0 bases and J by 4 bases. Here the CDR3 reads CASSQDAGGTGELFF. The CDR3 nucleotides are TGTGCCAGCAGCCAAGATGCGGGGGGCACCGGGGAGCTGTTTTTT.

The gene calls are TRBV7-9 and TRBJ2-1; no firm D call. The ends were cut back, 5 bases at V and 6 bases at J, with 5 bases in the middle. Germline V lookup: CDR1 SEHNR, CDR2 FQNEAQ (reference sequence). The CDR3 has 11 residues. CDR3 DNA: TGTGCCAGCAGCCTCGTCAATGAGCAGTTCTTC. It codes for CASSLVNEQFF.

The chain has TRBV30 and TRBJ1-6; D ambiguous. V lost 2 bases to trimming and J lost 3 bases, with 8 bases between them. CDR3 length: 14 residues. The germline gives CDR1 GTSNPN, CDR2 SVGIG (reference sequence). The CDR3: CAWSPGDYNSPLHF. The CDR3 coding sequence is TGTGCCTGGAGTCCGGGAGACTATAATTCACCCCTCCACTTT.

V usage is TRBV2 and J usage is TRBJ1-4; 7 bases map to TRBD1. Germline CDR1 SNHLY, CDR2 FYNNEI. This CDR3 spans 14 amino acids. V lost 6 bases, J lost 3 bases, and 4 bases stayed unmatched. The CDR3 sequence is CASRGQVANEKLFF. The DNA for the CDR3 is TGTGCCAGCAGAGGACAGGTCGCTAATGAAAAACTGTTTTTT.

The rearrangement links TRBV5-1 to TRBJ2-7, with a tentative D call TRBD1 (6 bases). The CDR3 loop spans 14 amino acids. Deletions cut 0 bases from V and 2 bases from J, with 9 bases between. The V gene's germline CDR1 is SGHRS and CDR2 YFSETQ. The DNA for the CDR3 is TGCGCCAGCAGCTTGGCCAGGGGAACCTACGAGCAGTACGTC. It specifies CASSLARGTYEQYV.

This clone occurred a few times. The rearrangement links TRBV6-1 to TRBJ2-7; TRBD2 aligns across 10 bases. V was pared by 3 bases and J by 0 bases, with 2 bases of the junction left unmatched. Germline CDR1 is MNHNS and CDR2 is SASEGT. The CDR3 runs 15 residues. The CDR3 protein is CASSEGLANSYEQYF. The CDR3 bases are TGTGCCAGCAGTGAGGGACTAGCGAACTCCTACGAGCAGTACTTC.

The rearrangement joins TRBV4-2 to TRBJ2-7, with TRBD2 matching over 9 bases. Germline V lookup: CDR1 LGHNA, CDR2 YNFKEQ. The CDR3 has 17 residues. V was pared by 5 bases and J by 2 bases, with 13 bases of the junction left unmatched. The CDR3 region has the DNA TGTGCCAGCAGCAGGGGAGATAGCGGGAGCACACCCTACGAGCAGTACTTC. Translation gives CASSRGDSGSTPYEQYF.

The V and J genes are TRBV28 and TRBJ2-7; 10 bases fit TRBD2. Germline trimming cut 11 bases from V and 6 bases from J; bases unmatched to any gene: 10. CDR3 size: 13 residues. Germline V gives CDR1 MDHEN, CDR2 SYDVKM. The CDR3 DNA reads TGTGCCCTGGGGGCTAGCGGGAGATCCGAGCAGTACTTC. It is translated as CALGASGRSEQYF.

The V call is TRBV14, the J call TRBJ2-2; 10 bases fit TRBD1. V lost 5 bases, J lost 6 bases, and 0 bases stayed unmatched. Per germline, CDR1 SGHDN and CDR2 FVKESK. This CDR3 has 13 amino acids. Written as DNA, the CDR3 is TGTGCCAGCAGCGGACAGGGGGCCGGGGAGCTGTTTTTT. This codes for CASSGQGAGELFF.

V gene TRBV7-6 combines with J gene TRBJ2-2; D may be TRBD2 (6 bases). Germline CDR1 reads SGHVS; CDR2 reads FNYEAQ. The CDR3 is 18 residues long. The V and J ends lost 5 bases and 1 base respectively, with 20 bases between them. For the CDR3, the DNA is TGTGCCAGCAGCCCCTTCCCTCATCGGGGGAAGAACACCGGGGAGCTGTTTTTT. Protein product: CASSPFPHRGKNTGELFF.

This clone was recorded a few times. The CDR3 reads CAWHRDRANSYGYTF. CDR3 nucleotides: TGTGCCTGGCACCGGGACAGGGCCAACAGCTATGGCTACACCTTC. The rearrangement links TRBV30 to TRBJ1-2; 9 nucleotides line up with TRBD1. The CDR3 length is 15 residues. From germline, CDR1 is GTSNPN and CDR2 SVGIG (reference sequence). V lost 5 bases and J lost 4; bases outside the gene matches: 11.

J is TRBJ1-2 and V is TRBV5-8, with 7 bases matching TRBD1. V trimming: 1 base; J trimming: 4 bases; junction bases outside the gene matches: 1. The CDR3 covers 13 residues. The germline V gene encodes CDR1 SGHTS and CDR2 YDEGEE. The CDR3 DNA reads TGTGCCAGCAGCTTGCAGGGGGTCTATGGCTACACCTTC. It codes for CASSLQGVYGYTF. Using reference TRBV5-8 and TRBJ1-2 for the parts outside the CDR3, the full variable domain is EAGVTQSPTHLIKTRGQQATLRCSPISGHTSVYWYQQALGLGLQFLLWYDEGEERNRGNFPPRFSGRQFPNYSSELNVNALELEDSALYLCASSLQGVYGYTFGSGTRLTVV.

The chain carries TRBV6-1 and TRBJ2-7; D call uncertain. This CDR3 is 13 amino acids long. Germline V gene lookup returns CDR1 MNHNS and CDR2 SASEGT. The V end lost 7 bases, the J end lost 2 bases, and 12 bases lay between the germline ends. The CDR3 coding sequence is TGTGCCAGCACTGGCAGTATCACCTACGAGCAGTACTTC. Residues: CASTGSITYEQYF.

The chain links TRBV7-2 to TRBJ2-6; no clear D. This CDR3 contains 17 residues. The V and J ends lost 5 bases and 0 bases respectively, with 14 bases between them. From germline, CDR1 is SGHTA and CDR2 FQGNSA. CDR3 amino acids: CASSPSKRYSGANVLTF. For the CDR3, the DNA is TGTGCCAGCAGCCCCTCCAAGCGTTACTCTGGGGCCAACGTCCTGACTTTC.